This is a list of T cell receptor beta chains from one sample in a study of graft-versus-host responses after intestinal transplantation. Measured with immunoSEQ multiplex PCR; TCRdb has only the in-frame clones, and not every one. The table has about 25,000 clones, more than 75% seen once. Their antigen targets remain unknown. This material consisted of unstimulated CD8+ T cells sorted from spleen or lymph node cells, taken before transplant. Receptors originate from a human donor who was the organ donor for an intestinal transplant. Each CDR3 is given with its conserved first and last residue. Fields, in order: CDR3 protein, CDR3 DNA, V gene, D gene, J gene. The D gene is left open where the match is weak.

CASSATGGVVYEQYF TGTGCCAGCAGCGCCACAGGGGGCGTCGTCTACGAGCAGTACTTC TRBV6-1 TRBD1 TRBJ2-7
CASSLRDRGSYNEQFF TGCGCCAGCAGCTTGAGGGACAGGGGCTCCTACAATGAGCAGTTCTTC TRBV5-1 TRBD1 TRBJ2-1
CASSSYGLGTGELFF TGTGCCAGCAGCTCGTACGGACTGGGCACCGGGGAGCTGTTTTTT TRBV7-8 - TRBJ2-2
CASSQRMLRTSSYNEQFF TGCGCCAGCAGCCAGAGAATGCTCAGGACTAGCAGCTACAATGAGCAGTTCTTC TRBV4-3 TRBD2 TRBJ2-1
CASSLVGDLGTEAFF TGTGCCAGCAGCTTAGTGGGGGACTTAGGCACTGAAGCTTTCTTT TRBV7-2 - TRBJ1-1
CASSDGRDSANTGELFF TGTGCCAGCAGCGATGGCCGGGACAGTGCGAACACCGGGGAGCTGTTTTTT TRBV21-1 - TRBJ2-2
CASSFIGLAGGRADTQYF TGCGCCAGCAGCTTCATTGGGCTAGCGGGAGGTCGAGCAGATACGCAGTATTTT TRBV4-1 TRBD2 TRBJ2-3
CASSLRAGGYNEQFF TGTGCCAGCAGTTTAAGAGCGGGGGGATACAATGAGCAGTTCTTC TRBV27 TRBD2 TRBJ2-1
CASGPLAGGPGSYNEQFF TGTGCCAGTGGACCTCTAGCGGGAGGGCCAGGCTCCTACAATGAGCAGTTCTTC TRBV7-6 TRBD2 TRBJ2-1
CASSASRGGLVYEQYF TGTGCCAGTAGTGCATCGCGGGGAGGGTTAGTCTACGAGCAGTACTTC TRBV19 TRBD2 TRBJ2-7
CASSVQTSGGKTQYF TGTGCCAGCAGCGTCCAAACTAGCGGGGGGAAGACCCAGTACTTC TRBV5-6 TRBD2 TRBJ2-5
CASSPLRGTYNSPLHF TGTGCCAGCTCACCACTCAGGGGAACCTATAATTCACCCCTCCACTTT TRBV18 - TRBJ1-6
CASSLGWGARYEQYF TGTGCCAGCAGCTTAGGGTGGGGGGCAAGATACGAGCAGTACTTC TRBV7-8 - TRBJ2-7
CASSSGTSGGREQYF TGTGCCAGCAGTTCCGGGACTAGCGGGGGGAGGGAGCAGTACTTC TRBV27 TRBD2 TRBJ2-7
CASSEVGLTYEQYF TGTGCCAGCAGTGAAGTAGGCTTGACCTACGAGCAGTACTTC TRBV2 - TRBJ2-7